This T cell receptor (beta chain) emerged from a study of spatial heterogeneity in lung cancer. All TCR cDNA molecules were individually tagged with a unique molecular identifier. TCRdb re-analysed the 5' RACE reads in MiXCR, keeping a single row per CDR3 protein. The sample contains around 60,000 distinct CDR3 sequences, 8.4% of which appear only once. The CDR3 extends over 18 amino acids. CDR1 KGHSH and CDR2 LQKENI come from the germline V gene. Trimming took 2 bases from V and 5 from J; bases not matched to a gene: 12. Time point specified: sample taken at primary tumor resection. Sequencing of whole RNA from tumor, nontumor lung or frozen PBMC involved no sorting.

This receptor was taken from a female donor with early-stage non-small cell lung cancer. The chain has TRBV18 and TRBJ1-6, with 7 bases identical to TRBD1. The specimen comprised PBMCs, sampled at surgery. CDR3 protein: CASSPGTQGEGNNSPLHF. In DNA form, the CDR3 reads TGTGCCAGCTCACCAGGGACCCAGGGGGAGGGGAATAATTCACCCCTCCACTTT.